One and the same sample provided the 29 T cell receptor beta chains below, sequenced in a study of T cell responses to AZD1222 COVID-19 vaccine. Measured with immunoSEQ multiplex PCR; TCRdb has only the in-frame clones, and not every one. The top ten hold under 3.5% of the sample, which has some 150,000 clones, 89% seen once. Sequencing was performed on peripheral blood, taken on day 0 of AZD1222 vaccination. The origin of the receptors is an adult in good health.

The CDR3 bases are TGTGCCAGCACTGTAGGGGCTAACTATGGCTACACCTTC. Translated: CASTVGANYGYTF. The V and J genes are TRBV2 and TRBJ1-2; perhaps TRBD1 as D (5 bases). The length of the CDR3 is 13 residues. Per the germline V gene, CDR1 is SNHLY and CDR2 is FYNNEI. Between the trimmed V and J ends, which lost 7 bases and 0 bases, there was a span of 9 bases. Full variable domain (remainder filled in from reference TRBV2 and TRBJ1-2): EPEVTQTPSHQVTQMGQEVILRCVPISNHLYFYWYRQILGQKVEFLVSFYNNEISEKSEIFDDQFSVERPDGSNFTLKIRSTKLEDSAMYFCASTVGANYGYTFGSGTRLTVV.

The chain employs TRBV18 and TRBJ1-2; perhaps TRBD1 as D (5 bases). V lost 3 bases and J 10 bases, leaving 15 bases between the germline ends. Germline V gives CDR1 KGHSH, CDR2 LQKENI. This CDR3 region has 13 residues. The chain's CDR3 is CASSPRDAGDYTF. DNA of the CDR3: TGTGCCAGCTCACCGCGGGACGCCGGCGACTACACCTTC.

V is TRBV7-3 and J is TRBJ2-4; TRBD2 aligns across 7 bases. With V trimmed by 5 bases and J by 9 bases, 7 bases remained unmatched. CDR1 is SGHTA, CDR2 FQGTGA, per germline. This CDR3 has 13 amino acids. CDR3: CASSPGSGGIQYF. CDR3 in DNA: TGTGCCAGCAGCCCCGGCTCGGGGGGCATTCAGTACTTC. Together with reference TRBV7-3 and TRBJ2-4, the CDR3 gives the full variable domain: GAGVSQTPSNKVTEKGKYVELRCDPISGHTALYWYRQSLGQGPEFLIYFQGTGAADDSGLPNDRFFAVRPEGSVSTLKIQRTERGDSAVYLCASSPGSGGIQYFGAGTRLSVL.

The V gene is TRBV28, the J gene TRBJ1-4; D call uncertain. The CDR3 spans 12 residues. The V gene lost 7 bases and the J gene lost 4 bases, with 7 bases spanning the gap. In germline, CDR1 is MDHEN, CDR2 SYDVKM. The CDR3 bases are TGTGCCAGCAATGGCAGTAATGAAAAACTGTTTTTT. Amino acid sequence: CASNGSNEKLFF.

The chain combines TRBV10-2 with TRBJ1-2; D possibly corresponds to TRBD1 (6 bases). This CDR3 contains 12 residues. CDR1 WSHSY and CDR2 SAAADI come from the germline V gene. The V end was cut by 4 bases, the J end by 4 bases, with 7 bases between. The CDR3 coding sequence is TGCGCCAGCAGTGGGACAGTCTATGGCTACACCTTC. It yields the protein CASSGTVYGYTF.

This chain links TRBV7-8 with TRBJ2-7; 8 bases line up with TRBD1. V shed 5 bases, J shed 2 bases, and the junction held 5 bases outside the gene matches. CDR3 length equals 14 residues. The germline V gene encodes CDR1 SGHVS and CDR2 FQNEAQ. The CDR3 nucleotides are TGTGCCAGCAGCCTCGGACAGGGCGCCTACGAGCAGTACTTC. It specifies CASSLGQGAYEQYF.

Here the CDR3 reads CASRTPGITEAFF. In DNA, the CDR3 is TGTGCCAGCCGCACACCAGGGATCACTGAAGCTTTCTTT. The chain uses TRBV28 and TRBJ1-1, with D possibly being TRBD1 (5 bases). The CDR3 has 13 residues. Germline values: CDR1 MDHEN, CDR2 SYDVKM. Trimming pared 8 bases from V and 4 bases from J, leaving 14 bases between.

The CDR3 loop is CASSLAGVDTQYF. The CDR3 DNA sequence: TGTGCCAGCAGCTTAGCGGGGGTTGATACGCAGTATTTT. This chain connects TRBV7-2 to TRBJ2-3; the D gene could be TRBD1 or TRBD2 (5 bases each). The CDR3 is made up of 13 amino acids. Germline V CDR1 and CDR2: SGHTA, FQGNSA. The V gene lost 0 bases and the J gene lost 6 bases, with 7 bases spanning the gap.

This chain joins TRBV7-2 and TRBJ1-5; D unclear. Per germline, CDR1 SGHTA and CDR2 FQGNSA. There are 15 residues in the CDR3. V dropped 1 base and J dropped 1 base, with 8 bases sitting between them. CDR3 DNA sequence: TGTGCCAGCAGCTTAGAACATATCAGCAATCAGCCCCAGCATTTT. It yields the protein CASSLEHISNQPQHF. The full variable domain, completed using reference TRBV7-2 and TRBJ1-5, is GAGVSQSPSNKVTEKGKDVELRCDPISGHTALYWYRQSLGQGLEFLIYFQGNSAPDKSGLPSDRFSAERTGGSVSTLTIQRTQQEDSAVYLCASSLEHISNQPQHFGDGTRLSIL.

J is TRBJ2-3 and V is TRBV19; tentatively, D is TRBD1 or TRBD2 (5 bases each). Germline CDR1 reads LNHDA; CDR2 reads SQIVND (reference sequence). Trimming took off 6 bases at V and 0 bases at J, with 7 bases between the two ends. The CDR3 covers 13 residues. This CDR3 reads CASSGTSTDTQYF. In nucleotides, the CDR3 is TGTGCCAGTAGCGGGACCAGCACAGATACGCAGTATTTT.

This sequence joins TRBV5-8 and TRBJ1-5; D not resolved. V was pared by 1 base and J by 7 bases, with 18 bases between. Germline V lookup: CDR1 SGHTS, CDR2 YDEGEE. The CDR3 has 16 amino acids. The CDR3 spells CASSLPTYGLRQPQHF. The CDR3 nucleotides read TGTGCCAGCAGCTTGCCGACATACGGGTTGAGGCAGCCCCAGCATTTT. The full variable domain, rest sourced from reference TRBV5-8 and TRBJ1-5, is EAGVTQSPTHLIKTRGQQATLRCSPISGHTSVYWYQQALGLGLQFLLWYDEGEERNRGNFPPRFSGRQFPNYSSELNVNALELEDSALYLCASSLPTYGLRQPQHFGDGTRLSIL.

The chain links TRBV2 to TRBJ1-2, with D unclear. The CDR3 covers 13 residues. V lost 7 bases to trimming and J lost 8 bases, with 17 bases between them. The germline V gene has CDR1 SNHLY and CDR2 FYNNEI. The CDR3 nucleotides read TGTGCCAGCACCGGAGGGTCAGTGTGGGGCTACACCTTC. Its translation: CASTGGSVWGYTF.

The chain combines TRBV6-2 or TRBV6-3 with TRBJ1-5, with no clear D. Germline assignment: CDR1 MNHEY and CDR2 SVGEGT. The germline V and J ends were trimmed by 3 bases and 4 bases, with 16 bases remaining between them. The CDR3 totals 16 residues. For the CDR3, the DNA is TGTGCCAGCAGTTATCGGCAGACTAGCTGGAATCAGCCCCAGCATTTT. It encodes CASSYRQTSWNQPQHF.

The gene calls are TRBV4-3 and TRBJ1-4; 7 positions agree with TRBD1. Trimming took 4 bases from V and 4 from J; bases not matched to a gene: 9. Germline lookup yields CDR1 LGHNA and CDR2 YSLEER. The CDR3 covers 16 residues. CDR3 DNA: TGCGCCAGCAGCCTGGACAGGTTCTCCTTTAATGAAAAACTGTTTTTT. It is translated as CASSLDRFSFNEKLFF.

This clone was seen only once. Written as DNA, the CDR3 is TGCGCCAGCAGCTTGTACGGGGCGGGGGGAAGGGAGCAGTACTTC. Protein product: CASSLYGAGGREQYF. The chain carries TRBV5-1 and TRBJ2-7, with 8 positions matching TRBD2. Trimming removed 1 base from V and 7 bases from J; junction bases left unmatched: 10. CDR1 and CDR2 (germline): SGHRS, YFSETQ. This CDR3 is 15 amino acids long.

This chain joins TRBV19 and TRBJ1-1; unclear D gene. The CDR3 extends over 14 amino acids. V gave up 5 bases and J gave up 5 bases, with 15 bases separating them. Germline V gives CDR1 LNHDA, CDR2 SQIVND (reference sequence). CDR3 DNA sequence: TGTGCCAGTAGTTCGGCGCCCGGACGGACTGAAGCTTTCTTT. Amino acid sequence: CASSSAPGRTEAFF.

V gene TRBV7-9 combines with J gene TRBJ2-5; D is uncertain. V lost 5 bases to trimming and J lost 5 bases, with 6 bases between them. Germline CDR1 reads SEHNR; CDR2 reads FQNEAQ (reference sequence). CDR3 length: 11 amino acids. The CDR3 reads CASSPSETQYF. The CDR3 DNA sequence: TGTGCCAGCAGCCCCAGCGAGACCCAGTACTTC.

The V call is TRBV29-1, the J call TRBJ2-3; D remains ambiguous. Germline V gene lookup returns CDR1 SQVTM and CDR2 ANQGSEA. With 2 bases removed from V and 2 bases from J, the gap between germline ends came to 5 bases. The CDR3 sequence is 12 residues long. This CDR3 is CSVERTTDTQYF. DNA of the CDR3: TGCAGCGTTGAACGGACCACAGATACGCAGTATTTT.

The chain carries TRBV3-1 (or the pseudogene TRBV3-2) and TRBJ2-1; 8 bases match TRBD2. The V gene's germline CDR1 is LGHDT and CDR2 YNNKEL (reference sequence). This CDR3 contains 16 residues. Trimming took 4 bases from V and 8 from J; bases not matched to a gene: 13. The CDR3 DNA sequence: TGTGCCAGCAGCCTTAGCGGGATAATTCTCGGGTATGAGCAGTTCTTC. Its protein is CASSLSGIILGYEQFF.

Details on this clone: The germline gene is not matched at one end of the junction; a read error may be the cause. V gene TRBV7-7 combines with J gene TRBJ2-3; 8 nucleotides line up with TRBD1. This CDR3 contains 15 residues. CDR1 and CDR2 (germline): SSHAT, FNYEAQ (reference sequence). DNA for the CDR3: TGTGCTAGCAGCGACCTCAGGGGGCAGACAGATACGCAGTATTTT. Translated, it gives CASSDLRGQTDTQYF.

The CDR3 DNA is TGTGCCAGCTCACCGGTATTGGGTCCTCCTAGCACAGATACGCAGTATTTT. This encodes CASSPVLGPPSTDTQYF. V and J are TRBV18 and TRBJ2-3; D not certain. CDR3 size: 17 residues. V shed 3 bases and J shed 0 bases, with 16 bases lying between them. Germline V lookup: CDR1 KGHSH, CDR2 LQKENI.

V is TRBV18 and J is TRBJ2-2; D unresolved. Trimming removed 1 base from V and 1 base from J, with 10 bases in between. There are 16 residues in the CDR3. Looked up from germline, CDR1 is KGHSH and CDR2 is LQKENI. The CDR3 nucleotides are TGTGCCAGCTCACCACAGGGAAGGATGAACACCGGGGAGCTGTTTTTT. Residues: CASSPQGRMNTGELFF.

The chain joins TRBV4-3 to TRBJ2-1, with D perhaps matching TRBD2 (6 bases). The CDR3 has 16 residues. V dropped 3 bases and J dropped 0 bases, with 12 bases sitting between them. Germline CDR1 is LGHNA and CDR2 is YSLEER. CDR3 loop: CASSHFSGSSYNEQFF. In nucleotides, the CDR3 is TGCGCCAGCAGCCACTTTAGCGGCAGCTCCTACAATGAGCAGTTCTTC.

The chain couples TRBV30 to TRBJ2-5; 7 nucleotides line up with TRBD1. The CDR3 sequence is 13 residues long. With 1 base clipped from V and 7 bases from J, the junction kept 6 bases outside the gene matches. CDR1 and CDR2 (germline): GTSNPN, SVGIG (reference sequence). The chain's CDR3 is CAWSDRGQGTQYF. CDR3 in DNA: TGTGCCTGGAGTGATAGGGGGCAGGGGACCCAGTACTTC. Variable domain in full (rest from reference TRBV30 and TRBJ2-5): SQTIHQWPATLVQPVGSPLSLECTVEGTSNPNLYWYRQAAGRGLQLLFYSVGIGQISSEVPQNLSASRPQDRQFILSSKKLLLSDSGFYLCAWSDRGQGTQYFGPGTRLLVL.

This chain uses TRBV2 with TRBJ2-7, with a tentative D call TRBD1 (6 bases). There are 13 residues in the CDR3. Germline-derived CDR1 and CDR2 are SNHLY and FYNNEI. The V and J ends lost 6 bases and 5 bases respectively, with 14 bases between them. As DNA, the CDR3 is TGTGCCAGCAGCCAAGGCTGGGGGCACGAGCAGTACTTC. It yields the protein CASSQGWGHEQYF.

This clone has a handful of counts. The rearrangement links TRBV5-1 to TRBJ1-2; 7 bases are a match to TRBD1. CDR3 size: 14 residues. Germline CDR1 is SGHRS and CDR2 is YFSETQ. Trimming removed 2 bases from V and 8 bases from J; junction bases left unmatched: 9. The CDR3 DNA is TGCGCCAGCAGCTTCGACAGGGAGACGGGGGGCTACACCTTC. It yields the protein CASSFDRETGGYTF. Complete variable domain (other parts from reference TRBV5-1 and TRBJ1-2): KAGVTQTPRYLIKTRGQQVTLSCSPISGHRSVSWYQQTPGQGLQFLFEYFSETQRNKGNFPGRFSGRQFSNSRSEMNVSTLELGDSALYLCASSFDRETGGYTFGSGTRLTVV.

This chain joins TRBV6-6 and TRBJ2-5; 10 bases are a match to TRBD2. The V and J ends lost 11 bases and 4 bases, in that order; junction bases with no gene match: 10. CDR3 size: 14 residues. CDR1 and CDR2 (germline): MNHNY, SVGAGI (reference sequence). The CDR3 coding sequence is TGTGCCGCGCGGAGCGGGGGGGCTGGAGAGACCCAGTACTTC. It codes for CAARSGGAGETQYF.

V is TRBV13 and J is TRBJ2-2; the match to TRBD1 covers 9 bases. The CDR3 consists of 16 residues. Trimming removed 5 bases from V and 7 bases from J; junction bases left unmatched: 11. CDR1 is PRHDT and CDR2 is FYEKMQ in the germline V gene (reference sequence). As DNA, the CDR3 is TGTGCCAGCAGCCCCTGGACAGGGGAAGGGGTCGGGGAGCTGTTTTTT. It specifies CASSPWTGEGVGELFF. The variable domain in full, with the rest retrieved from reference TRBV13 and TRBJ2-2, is AAGVIQSPRHLIKEKRETATLKCYPIPRHDTVYWYQQGPGQDPQFLISFYEKMQSDKGSIPDRFSAQQFSDYHSELNMSSLELGDSALYFCASSPWTGEGVGELFFGEGSRLTVL.

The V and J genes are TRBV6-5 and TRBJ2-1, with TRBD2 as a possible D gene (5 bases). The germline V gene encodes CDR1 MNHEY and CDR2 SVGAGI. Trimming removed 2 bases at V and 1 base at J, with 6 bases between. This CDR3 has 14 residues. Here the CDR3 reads CASSYGGSYNEQFF. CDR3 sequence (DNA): TGTGCCAGCAGTTACGGCGGGTCCTACAATGAGCAGTTCTTC.